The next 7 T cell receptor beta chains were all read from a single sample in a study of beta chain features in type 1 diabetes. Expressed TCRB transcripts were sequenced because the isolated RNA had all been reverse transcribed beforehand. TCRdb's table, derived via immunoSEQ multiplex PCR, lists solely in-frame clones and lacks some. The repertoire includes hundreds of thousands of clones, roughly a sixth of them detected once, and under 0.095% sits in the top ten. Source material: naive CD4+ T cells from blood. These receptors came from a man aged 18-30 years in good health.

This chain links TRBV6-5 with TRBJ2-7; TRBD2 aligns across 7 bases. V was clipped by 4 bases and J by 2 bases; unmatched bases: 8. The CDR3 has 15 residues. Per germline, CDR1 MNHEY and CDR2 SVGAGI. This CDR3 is CASSFGRLAAYEQYF. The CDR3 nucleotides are TGTGCCAGCAGTTTTGGGAGACTAGCTGCCTACGAGCAGTACTTC.

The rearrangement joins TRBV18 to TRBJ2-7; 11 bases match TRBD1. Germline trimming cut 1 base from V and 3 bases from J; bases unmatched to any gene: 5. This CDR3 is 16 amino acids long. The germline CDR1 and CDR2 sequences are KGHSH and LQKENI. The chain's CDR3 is CASSPRGQGVGYEQYF. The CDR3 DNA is TGTGCCAGCTCACCACGGGGACAGGGGGTCGGCTACGAGCAGTACTTC.

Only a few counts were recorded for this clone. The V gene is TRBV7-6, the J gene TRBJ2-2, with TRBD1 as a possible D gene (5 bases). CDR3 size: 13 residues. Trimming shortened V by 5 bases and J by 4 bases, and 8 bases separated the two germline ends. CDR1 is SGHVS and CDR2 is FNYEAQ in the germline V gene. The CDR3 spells CASSPTVTGELFF. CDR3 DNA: TGTGCCAGCAGCCCGACAGTCACCGGGGAGCTGTTTTTT.

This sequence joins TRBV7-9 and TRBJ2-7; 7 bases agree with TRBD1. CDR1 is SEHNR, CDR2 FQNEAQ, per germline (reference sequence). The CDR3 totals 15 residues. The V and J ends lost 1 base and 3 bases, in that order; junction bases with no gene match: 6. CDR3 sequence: CASSLDGTAVYEQYF. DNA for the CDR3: TGTGCCAGCAGCTTAGACGGGACAGCGGTCTACGAGCAGTACTTC.

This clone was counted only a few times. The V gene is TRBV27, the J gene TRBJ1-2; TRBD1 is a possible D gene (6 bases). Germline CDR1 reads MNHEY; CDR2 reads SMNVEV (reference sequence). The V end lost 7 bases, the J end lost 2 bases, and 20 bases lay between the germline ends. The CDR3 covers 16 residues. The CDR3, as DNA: TGTGCCAGCACCAAAGGGGGGCAGGGGAGGAACTATGGCTACACCTTC. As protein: CASTKGGQGRNYGYTF.

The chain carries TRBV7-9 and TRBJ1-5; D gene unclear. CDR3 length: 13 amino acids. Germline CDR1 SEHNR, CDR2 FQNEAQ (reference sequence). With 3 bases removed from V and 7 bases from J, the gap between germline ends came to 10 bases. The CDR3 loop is CASSFFHGQPQHF. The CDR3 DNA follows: TGTGCCAGCAGCTTTTTTCATGGACAGCCCCAGCATTTT.

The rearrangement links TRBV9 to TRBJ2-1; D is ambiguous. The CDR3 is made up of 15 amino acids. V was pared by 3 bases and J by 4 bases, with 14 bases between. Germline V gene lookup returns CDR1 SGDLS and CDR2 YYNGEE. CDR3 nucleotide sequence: TGTGCCAGCAGCGGTGAGTCTTTAGGGTACAATGAGCAGTTCTTC. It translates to CASSGESLGYNEQFF.